This TCR beta chain was identified during a study of blood T cells in healthy people across ages. It was with a sample-barcoded 5' primer and a J-beta primer mix that a second PCR of about 6 to 11 cycles was run. A tag from a template-switch adaptor with 12 random nucleotides marked each cDNA molecule. Each CDR3 protein gets one entry after TCRdb re-called the 5' RACE reads with MiXCR. There are about 970,000 distinct CDR3 sequences in the sample; about 53% occur only once, and 20% to 25% lies in the top ten. As regards this clonotype: Antigen unknown.

The study's findings and limits: Because sorting was not performed, PBMCs prevented conclusive naive versus antigen-experienced comparison.

Per sample, a minimum of 6 million PBMCs were isolated. Total RNA extraction produced at least 5.5 micrograms (per sample) for the study. Source material: blood. This receptor was taken from a woman aged 60-75 years in good health.

The CDR3 loop is CASSPPLLTRDTQYF. The CDR3 region has the DNA TGTGCCAGCAGTCCCCCGTTGTTGACTAGAGATACGCAGTATTTT. The chain combines TRBV28 with TRBJ2-3, with TRBD2 as a possible D gene (6 bases). Germline V gene data show CDR1 as MDHEN and CDR2 as SYDVKM. This CDR3 contains 15 residues. Trimming stripped 5 bases from V and 5 bases from J, with 17 bases between.